These 21 T cell receptor beta chains share one sample of origin, sequenced in a study of siplizumab effects on memory and regulatory T cells. Assay used: immunoSEQ multiplex PCR; TCRdb lists only in-frame clones, some missing. The sample carries roughly 80,000 clones, roughly 89% recorded once. The sample comprised Tregs sorted from blood. The origin of the receptors is a human donor in good health.

The chain couples TRBV4-2 to TRBJ1-3; D gene unclear. This CDR3 has 16 amino acids. Germline V gene sequence: CDR1 LGHNA, CDR2 YNFKEQ. V lost 3 bases and J 0 bases, leaving 12 bases between the germline ends. The CDR3 nucleotides are TGTGCCAGCAGCCATCCGACAACCGCCTCTGGAAACACCATATATTTT. It specifies CASSHPTTASGNTIYF.

The chain joins TRBV5-1 to TRBJ2-2, with unresolved D. The CDR3 is made up of 14 amino acids. Germline V gives CDR1 SGHRS, CDR2 YFSETQ. The V and J ends lost 5 bases and 0 bases respectively, with 8 bases between them. CDR3 in amino acids: CASSGNSNTGELFF. DNA of the CDR3: TGCGCCAGCAGTGGGAATTCGAACACCGGGGAGCTGTTTTTT.

The genes are TRBV30 and TRBJ1-5; 10 bases align to TRBD1. CDR3 size: 16 residues. Germline-derived CDR1 and CDR2 are GTSNPN and SVGIG (reference sequence). With 5 bases clipped from V and 1 base from J, the junction kept 8 bases outside the gene matches. The CDR3 DNA is TGTGCCTGGGCTAGGACAGGGGGTAGGAGCAATCAGCCCCAGCATTTT. Protein: CAWARTGGRSNQPQHF.

The rearrangement joins TRBV5-1 to TRBJ2-3; D not certain. Germline CDR1 and CDR2: SGHRS and YFSETQ. The CDR3 contains 11 residues. V lost 6 bases and J lost 3, with 5 bases in between. The CDR3 here is CASTETDTQYF. Written as DNA, the CDR3 is TGCGCCAGCACCGAGACAGATACGCAGTATTTT.

The chain has TRBV10-1 and TRBJ1-1; D not resolved. The ends were cut back, 4 bases at V and 1 base at J, with 10 bases in the middle. CDR1 and CDR2 from the germline V gene are WNHNN and SYGVQD (reference sequence). The CDR3 is 14 residues long. CDR3 loop: CASSGGGSNTEAFF. As DNA, the CDR3 is TGCGCCAGCAGTGGTGGAGGGTCGAACACTGAAGCTTTCTTT.

This sequence joins TRBV30 and TRBJ1-2; D gene ambiguous. V shed 2 bases and J shed 8 bases, with 9 bases lying between them. Germline CDR1 and CDR2: GTSNPN and SVGIG (reference sequence). The CDR3 sequence is 11 residues long. This CDR3 reads CAWSLRAGYTF. The CDR3, as DNA: TGTGCCTGGAGTTTGAGGGCCGGCTACACCTTC.

The chain couples TRBV5-6 to TRBJ2-2, with D possibly matching TRBD1 (6 bases). Trimming shortened V by 3 bases and J by 5 bases, and 20 bases separated the two germline ends. From germline, CDR1 is SGHDT and CDR2 YYEEEE. This CDR3 contains 17 residues. The CDR3 here is CASSSGTGFLLTGELFF. CDR3 DNA: TGTGCCAGCAGCTCCGGAACAGGGTTTTTATTGACCGGGGAGCTGTTTTTT.

This clone was counted once. The chain employs TRBV7-6 and TRBJ1-2; a possible D gene is TRBD1 (6 bases). The CDR3 is made up of 13 amino acids. V was cut by 5 bases and J by 4 bases, with 11 bases left in between. In germline, CDR1 is SGHVS, CDR2 FNYEAQ. CDR3 loop: CASSPTGSYGYTF. The CDR3 bases are TGTGCCAGCAGCCCTACAGGGTCCTATGGCTACACCTTC.

The chain has TRBV4-1 and TRBJ1-4; D remains unclear. Trimming took 6 bases from V and 0 from J, leaving 14 bases between them. The germline gives CDR1 MGHRA, CDR2 YSYEKL. CDR3 size: 16 residues. The CDR3 is CASRPIYSATNEKLFF. CDR3 nucleotides: TGCGCCAGCAGGCCTATTTACTCCGCAACTAATGAAAAACTGTTTTTT.

The rearrangement uses TRBV5-4 and TRBJ2-1; D is possibly TRBD1 or TRBD2 (5 bases each). Trimming removed 1 base from V and 7 bases from J, with 15 bases in between. In germline, CDR1 is SGHNT, CDR2 YYREEE (reference sequence). CDR3 size: 15 residues. The CDR3 nucleotides are TGTGCCAGCAGCTTGATATACGGCAGGGAGAATGAGCAGTTCTTC. Amino acid sequence: CASSLIYGRENEQFF.

This clone turned up a few times. The germline gene is not matched at one end of the junction; a read error may be the cause. The DNA of the CDR3 is TGCGCCAGCAGCCAGGGTAACTATGGCTACACCTTC. It codes for CASSQGNYGYTF. V gene TRBV5-4 combines with J gene TRBJ1-2; possible D gene TRBD1, 5 bases. The germline V gene has CDR1 SGHNT and CDR2 YYREEE (reference sequence). The CDR3 contains 12 residues.

The chain couples TRBV5-1 to TRBJ1-1, with D unclear. The CDR3 is 15 residues long. Per the germline V gene, CDR1 is SGHRS and CDR2 is YFSETQ. V was cut by 1 base and J by 5 bases, with 15 bases left in between. DNA for the CDR3: TGCGCCAGCAGCTTGTTCGCAGAGCTGGGGACTGAAGCTTTCTTT. Encoded protein: CASSLFAELGTEAFF.

The chain combines TRBV7-9 with TRBJ1-4; the D gene is possibly TRBD1 (5 bases). The CDR3 runs to 15 residues. The germline V and J ends were trimmed by 4 bases and 7 bases, with 16 bases remaining between them. Per the germline V gene, CDR1 is SEHNR and CDR2 is FQNEAQ (reference sequence). CDR3 protein: CASSWVGVKTEKLFF. DNA for the CDR3: TGTGCCAGCAGCTGGGTGGGGGTCAAGACTGAAAAACTGTTTTTT.

This chain joins TRBV19 and TRBJ2-7; D is unresolved. Trimming removed 7 bases from V and 6 bases from J, with 19 bases in between. Germline CDR1 is LNHDA and CDR2 is SQIVND (reference sequence). This CDR3 has 14 amino acids. The CDR3 nucleotides read TGTGCCAGTACCTCATCGCGGAAGGCATCCGAGCAGTACTTC. As protein: CASTSSRKASEQYF.

The chain joins TRBV10-3 to TRBJ2-6; D not resolved. The germline V gene encodes CDR1 ENHRY and CDR2 SYGVKD. V dropped 7 bases and J dropped 2 bases, with 6 bases sitting between them. The CDR3 is made up of 13 amino acids. The CDR3 spells CAIMQTGANVLTF. The CDR3 DNA sequence: TGTGCCATCATGCAGACTGGGGCCAACGTCCTGACTTTC.

The rearrangement joins TRBV14 to TRBJ1-1, with unresolved D. The V and J ends lost 9 bases and 1 base respectively, with 12 bases between them. Germline V lookup: CDR1 SGHDN, CDR2 FVKESK. The CDR3 runs to 13 residues. The CDR3 sequence: CASRATGNTEAFF. The CDR3, as DNA: TGTGCCAGTAGGGCCACTGGGAACACTGAAGCTTTCTTT.

This rearrangement joins TRBV9 to TRBJ1-6; 9 bases map to TRBD1. The CDR3 sequence is 14 residues long. The junction had 7 bases not matched to a gene; V was cut back by 5 bases and J by 10 bases. Germline V CDR1 and CDR2: SGDLS, YYNGEE. CDR3 nucleotides: TGTGCCAGCAGTAGACAGGGGGTGGGATCACCCCTCCACTTT. Amino acids: CASSRQGVGSPLHF. The full variable domain, in which reference TRBV9 and TRBJ1-6 provide the parts outside the CDR3, is DSGVTQTPKHLITATGQRVTLRCSPRSGDLSVYWYQQSLDQGLQFLIQYYNGEERAKGNILERFSAQQFPDLHSELNLSSLELGDSALYFCASSRQGVGSPLHFGNGTRLTVT.

This chain uses TRBV7-3 with TRBJ2-7; TRBD2 aligns across 7 bases. Germline lookup yields CDR1 SGHTA and CDR2 FQGTGA. The J segment lost 3 bases and the V segment lost 5 bases, leaving 4 bases of the junction unmatched. The CDR3 sequence is 13 residues long. Here the CDR3 reads CASSPPGGYEQYF. Written as DNA, the CDR3 is TGTGCCAGCAGCCCCCCGGGGGGCTACGAGCAGTACTTC.

This chain joins TRBV15 and TRBJ1-5; perhaps TRBD1 as D (6 bases). Germline assignment: CDR1 LNHNV and CDR2 YYDKDF (reference sequence). The CDR3 sequence is 14 residues long. V lost 0 bases and J lost 9, with 12 bases in between. CDR3 DNA sequence: TGTGCCACCAGCAGAGATCAGGGGATGAGGCCCCAGCATTTT. It codes for CATSRDQGMRPQHF.

V gene TRBV10-3 combines with J gene TRBJ2-2; 9 bases are a match to TRBD1. CDR3 length equals 15 residues. Germline values: CDR1 ENHRY, CDR2 SYGVKD. After removal of 6 bases from V and 3 bases from J, the junction contained 5 bases not matched to a gene. The CDR3 coding sequence is TGTGCCATCAGCGGACAGGGGCCCTACACCGGGGAGCTGTTTTTT. Amino acids: CAISGQGPYTGELFF.

V usage is TRBV6-4 and J usage is TRBJ2-1, with D unclear. With 3 bases removed from V and 0 bases from J, the gap between germline ends came to 12 bases. The length of the CDR3 is 16 residues. Germline-derived CDR1 and CDR2 are MRHNA and SNTAGT. CDR3 sequence (DNA): TGTGCCAGCAGTGAAGCCCCCGGGTCCTCCTACAATGAGCAGTTCTTC. It specifies CASSEAPGSSYNEQFF.